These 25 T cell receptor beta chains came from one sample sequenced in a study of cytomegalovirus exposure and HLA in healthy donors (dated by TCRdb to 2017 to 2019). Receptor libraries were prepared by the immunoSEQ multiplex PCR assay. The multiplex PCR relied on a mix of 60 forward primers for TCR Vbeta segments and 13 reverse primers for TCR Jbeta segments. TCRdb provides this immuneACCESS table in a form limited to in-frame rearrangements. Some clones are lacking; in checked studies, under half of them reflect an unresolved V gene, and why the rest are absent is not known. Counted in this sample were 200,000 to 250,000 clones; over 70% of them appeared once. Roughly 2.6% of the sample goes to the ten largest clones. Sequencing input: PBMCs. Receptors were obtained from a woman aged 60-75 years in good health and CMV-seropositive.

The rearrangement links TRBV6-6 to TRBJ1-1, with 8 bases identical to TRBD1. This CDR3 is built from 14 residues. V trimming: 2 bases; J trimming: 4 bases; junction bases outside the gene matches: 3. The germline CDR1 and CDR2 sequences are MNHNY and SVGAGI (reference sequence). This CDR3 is CASSYAGQGTEAFF. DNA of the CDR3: TGTGCCAGCAGTTACGCCGGACAGGGCACTGAAGCTTTCTTT.

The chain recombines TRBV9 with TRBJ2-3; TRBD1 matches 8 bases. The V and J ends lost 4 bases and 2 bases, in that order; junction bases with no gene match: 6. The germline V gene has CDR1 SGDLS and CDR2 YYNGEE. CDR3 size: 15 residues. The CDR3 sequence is CASSSWTGNTDTQYF. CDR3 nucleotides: TGTGCCAGCAGCTCCTGGACAGGGAACACAGATACGCAGTATTTT.

The CDR3 nucleotides are TGCAAGCTGATGAGGACTGAAGCTTTCTTT. Translating gives CKLMRTEAFF. The V call is TRBV20-1, the J call TRBJ1-1; D is unresolved. Germline V CDR1 and CDR2: DFQATT, SNEGSKA (reference sequence). The CDR3 runs 10 residues.

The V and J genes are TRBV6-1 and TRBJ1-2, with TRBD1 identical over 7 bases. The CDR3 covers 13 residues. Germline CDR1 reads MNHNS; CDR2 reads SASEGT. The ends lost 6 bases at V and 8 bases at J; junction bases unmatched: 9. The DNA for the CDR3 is TGTGCCAGCAGGGTGGGACAGAAAGAGGGCTACACCTTC. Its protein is CASRVGQKEGYTF.

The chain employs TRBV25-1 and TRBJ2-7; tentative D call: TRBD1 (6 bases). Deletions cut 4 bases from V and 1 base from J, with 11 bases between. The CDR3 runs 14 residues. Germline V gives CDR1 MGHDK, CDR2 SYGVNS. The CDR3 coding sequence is TGTGCCAGCAGTGTACAGGGTTCGTCCTACGAGCAGTACTTC. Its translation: CASSVQGSSYEQYF.

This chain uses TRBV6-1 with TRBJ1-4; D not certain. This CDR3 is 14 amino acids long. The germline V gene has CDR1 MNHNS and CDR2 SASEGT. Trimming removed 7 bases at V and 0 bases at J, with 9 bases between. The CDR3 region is CASTAGATNEKLFF. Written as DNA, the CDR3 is TGTGCCAGCACTGCGGGCGCAACTAATGAAAAACTGTTTTTT.

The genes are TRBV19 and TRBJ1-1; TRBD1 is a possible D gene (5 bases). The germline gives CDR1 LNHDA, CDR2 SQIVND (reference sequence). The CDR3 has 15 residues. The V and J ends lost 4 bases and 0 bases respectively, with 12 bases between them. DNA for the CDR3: TGTGCCAGTAGTAGTCCGACAGTCATGAACACTGAAGCTTTCTTT. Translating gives CASSSPTVMNTEAFF.

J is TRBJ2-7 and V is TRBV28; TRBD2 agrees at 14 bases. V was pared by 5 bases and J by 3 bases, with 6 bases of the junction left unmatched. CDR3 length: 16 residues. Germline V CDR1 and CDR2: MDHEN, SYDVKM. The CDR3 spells CASSAGTSGGIYEQYF. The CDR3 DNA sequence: TGTGCCAGCAGTGCCGGGACTAGCGGGGGAATCTACGAGCAGTACTTC.

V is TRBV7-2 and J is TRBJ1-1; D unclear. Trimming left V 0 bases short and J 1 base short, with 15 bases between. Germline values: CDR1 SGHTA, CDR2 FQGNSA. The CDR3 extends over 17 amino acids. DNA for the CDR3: TGTGCCAGCAGCTTAGCGTACCTCAAAGCCCCGAACACTGAAGCTTTCTTT. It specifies CASSLAYLKAPNTEAFF.

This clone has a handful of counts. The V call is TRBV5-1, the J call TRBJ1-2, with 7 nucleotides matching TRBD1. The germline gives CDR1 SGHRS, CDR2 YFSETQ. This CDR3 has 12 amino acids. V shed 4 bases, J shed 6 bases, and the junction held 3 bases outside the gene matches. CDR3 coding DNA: TGCGCCAGCAGCACTGACAGGGATGGCTACACCTTC. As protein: CASSTDRDGYTF.

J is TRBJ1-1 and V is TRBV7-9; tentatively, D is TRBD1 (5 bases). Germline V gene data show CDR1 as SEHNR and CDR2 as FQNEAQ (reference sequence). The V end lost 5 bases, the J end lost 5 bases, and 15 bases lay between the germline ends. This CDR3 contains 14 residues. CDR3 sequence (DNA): TGTGCCAGCAGCGCCCAAGGGGTTGGAACTGAAGCTTTCTTT. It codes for CASSAQGVGTEAFF.

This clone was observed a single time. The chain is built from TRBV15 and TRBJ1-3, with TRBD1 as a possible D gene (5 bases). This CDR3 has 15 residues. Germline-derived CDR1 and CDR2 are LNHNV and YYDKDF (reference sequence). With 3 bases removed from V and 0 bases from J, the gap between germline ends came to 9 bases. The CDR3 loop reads CATSSDSFSGNTIYF. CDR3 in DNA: TGTGCCACCAGCAGCGACAGCTTCTCTGGAAACACCATATATTTT.

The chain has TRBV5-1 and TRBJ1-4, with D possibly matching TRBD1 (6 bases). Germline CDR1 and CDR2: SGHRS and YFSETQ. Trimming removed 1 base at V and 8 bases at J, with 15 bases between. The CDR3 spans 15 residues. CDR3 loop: CASSLLRGAEEKLFF. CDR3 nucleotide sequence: TGCGCCAGCAGCTTGCTTCGGGGGGCGGAGGAAAAACTGTTTTTT.

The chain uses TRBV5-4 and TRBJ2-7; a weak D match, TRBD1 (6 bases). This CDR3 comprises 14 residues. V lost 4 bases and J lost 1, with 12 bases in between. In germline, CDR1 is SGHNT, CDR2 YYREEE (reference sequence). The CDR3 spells CASSHKDSSYEQYF. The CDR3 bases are TGTGCCAGCAGCCACAAGGACAGTTCCTACGAGCAGTACTTC.

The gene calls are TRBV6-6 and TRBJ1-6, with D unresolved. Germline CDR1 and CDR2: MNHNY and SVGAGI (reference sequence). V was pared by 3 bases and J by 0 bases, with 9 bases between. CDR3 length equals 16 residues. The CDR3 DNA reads TGTGCCAGCAGTTATCGGTCGATCTCCTATAATTCACCCCTCCACTTT. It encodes CASSYRSISYNSPLHF.

This chain's CDR3 is CASSYGRWQPQHF. The CDR3 DNA reads as TGTGCCAGCAGTTACGGCAGGTGGCAGCCCCAGCATTTT. The genes are TRBV6-5 and TRBJ1-5; D remains ambiguous. Trimming took 2 bases from V and 7 from J, leaving 9 bases between them. CDR1 and CDR2 from the germline V gene are MNHEY and SVGAGI. The CDR3 length is 13 residues.

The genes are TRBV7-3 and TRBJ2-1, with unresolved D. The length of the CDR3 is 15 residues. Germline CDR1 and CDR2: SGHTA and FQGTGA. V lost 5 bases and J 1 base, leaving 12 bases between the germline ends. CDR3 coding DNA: TGTGCCAGCAGCCCCGCAGCGTTATCCTACAATGAGCAGTTCTTC. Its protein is CASSPAALSYNEQFF.

This chain's CDR3 is CASTQRGKSNEQFF. In DNA form, the CDR3 reads TGCGCCAGCACCCAGCGGGGGAAATCCAATGAGCAGTTCTTC. This chain links TRBV5-1 with TRBJ2-1, with TRBD2 identical over 8 bases. Trimming at V came to 6 bases and at J to 6 bases, leaving 8 bases not matched to a gene. The germline V gene encodes CDR1 SGHRS and CDR2 YFSETQ. This CDR3 comprises 14 residues.

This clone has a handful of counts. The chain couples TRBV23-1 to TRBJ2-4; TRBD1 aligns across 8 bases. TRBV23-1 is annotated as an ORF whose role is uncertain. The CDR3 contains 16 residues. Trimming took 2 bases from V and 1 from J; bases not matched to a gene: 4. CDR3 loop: CASSQRDRGAKNIQYF. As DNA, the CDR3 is TGCGCCAGCAGTCAACGCGACAGGGGTGCCAAAAACATTCAGTACTTC.

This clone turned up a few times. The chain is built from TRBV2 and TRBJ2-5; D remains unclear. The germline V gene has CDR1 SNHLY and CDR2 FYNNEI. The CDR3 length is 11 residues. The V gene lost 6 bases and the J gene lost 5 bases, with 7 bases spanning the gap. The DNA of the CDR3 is TGTGCCAGCAGCCTCGAGGAGACCCAGTACTTC. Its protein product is CASSLEETQYF.

The CDR3 reads CASSLMQTRQPQHF. DNA for the CDR3: TGTGCCAGCAGCTTGATGCAGACGAGGCAGCCCCAGCATTTT. The chain has TRBV7-2 and TRBJ1-5; D uncertain. The CDR3 covers 14 residues. V shed 3 bases and J shed 7 bases, with 13 bases lying between them. The germline V gene encodes CDR1 SGHTA and CDR2 FQGNSA.

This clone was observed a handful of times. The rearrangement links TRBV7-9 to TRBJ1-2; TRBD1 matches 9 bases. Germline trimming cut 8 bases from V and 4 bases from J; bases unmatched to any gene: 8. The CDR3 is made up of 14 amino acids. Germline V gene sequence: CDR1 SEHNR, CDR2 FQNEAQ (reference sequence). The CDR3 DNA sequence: TGTGCCAGCGCCACAGGGGGCAAGGGCTATGGCTACACCTTC. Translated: CASATGGKGYGYTF.

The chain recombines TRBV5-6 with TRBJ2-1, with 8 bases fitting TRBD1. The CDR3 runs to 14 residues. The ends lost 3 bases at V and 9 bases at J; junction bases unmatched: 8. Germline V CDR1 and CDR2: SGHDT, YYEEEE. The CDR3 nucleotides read TGTGCCAGCAGCTCCTCGGACAGGGCGGGTGAGCAGTTCTTC. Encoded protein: CASSSSDRAGEQFF.

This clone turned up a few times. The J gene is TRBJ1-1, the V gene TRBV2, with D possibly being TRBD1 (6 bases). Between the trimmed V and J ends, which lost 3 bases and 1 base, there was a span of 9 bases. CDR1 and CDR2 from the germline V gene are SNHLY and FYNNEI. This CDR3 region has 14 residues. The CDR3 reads CASSDQGRNTEAFF. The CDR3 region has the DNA TGTGCCAGCAGTGATCAGGGGAGGAACACTGAAGCTTTCTTT. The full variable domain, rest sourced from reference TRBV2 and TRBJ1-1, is EPEVTQTPSHQVTQMGQEVILRCVPISNHLYFYWYRQILGQKVEFLVSFYNNEISEKSEIFDDQFSVERPDGSNFTLKIRSTKLEDSAMYFCASSDQGRNTEAFFGQGTRLTVV.

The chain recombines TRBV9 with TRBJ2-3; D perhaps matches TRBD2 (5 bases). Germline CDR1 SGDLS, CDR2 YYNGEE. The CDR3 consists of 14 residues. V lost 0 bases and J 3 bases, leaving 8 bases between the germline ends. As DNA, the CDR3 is TGTGCCAGCAGCGTAGAGACTAAAACAGATACGCAGTATTTT. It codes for CASSVETKTDTQYF.